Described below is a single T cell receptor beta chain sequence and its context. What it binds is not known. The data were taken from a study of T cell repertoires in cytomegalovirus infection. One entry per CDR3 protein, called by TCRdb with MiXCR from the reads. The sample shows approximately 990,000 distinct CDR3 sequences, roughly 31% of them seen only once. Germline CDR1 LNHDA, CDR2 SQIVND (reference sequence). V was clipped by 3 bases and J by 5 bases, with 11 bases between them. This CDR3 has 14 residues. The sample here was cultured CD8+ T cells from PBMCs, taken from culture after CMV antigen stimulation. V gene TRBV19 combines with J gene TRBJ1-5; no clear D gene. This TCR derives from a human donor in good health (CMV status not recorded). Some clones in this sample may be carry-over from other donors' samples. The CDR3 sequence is CASSMLRPDQPQHF. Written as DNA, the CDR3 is TGTGCCAGTAGTATGCTCCGACCCGATCAGCCCCAGCATTTT. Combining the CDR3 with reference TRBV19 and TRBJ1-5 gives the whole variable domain DGGITQSPKYLFRKEGQNVTLSCEQNLNHDAMYWYRQDPGQGLRLIYYSQIVNDFQKGDIAEGYSVSREKKESFPLTVTSAQKNPTAFYLCASSMLRPDQPQHFGDGTRLSIL.